This is a list of T cell receptor beta chains from one sample in a study of blood T cell repertoires in COVID-19. The repertoire was sequenced with immunoSEQ multiplex PCR; TCRdb's copy has only in-frame clones and lacks some. The table includes about 82,000 clones, around four fifths detected once. Specimen: peripheral blood. These TCRs come from a woman aged 60-70 years with acute or convalescent COVID-19. Each CDR3 is given with its conserved first and last residue. The D gene is left open where the match is weak.

TRBV6-5 TRBD1 CASRLSDRSNNEAFF
TRBV7-8 . CASSLEGGHIYEQYF
TRBV5-1 . CASSLLGRATDTQYF
TRBV24-1 . CATSGNQGYSNQPQHF
TRBV13 . CASSLDRGARSYNSPLHF
TRBV9 . CASSVAQGAGDGYTF
TRBV2 TRBD1 CASRGRGAQPQHF
TRBV23-1 . CASSQRGIMNTEAFF
TRBV5-1 . CASSLGAGIEAFF
TRBV11-3 . CASSLQGQGSGNTIYF
TRBV24-1 TRBD2 CATSDTGLGMGIQYF
TRBV5-1 TRBD1 CASSAGTVEVNEQFF
TRBV27 . CASSLTVLRGQPQHF
TRBV28 . CASSTRPGDMAFF
TRBV12-3/TRBV12-4 . CASSLGTNHPFF
TRBV3-1/TRBV3-2 TRBD2 CASSQDQSGGGDTQYF
TRBV5-1 . CASMASSYEQYF
TRBV6-4 TRBD2 CASSPAGGPGYEQYF
TRBV19 . CASSRGRGSSYEQYF
TRBV12-3/TRBV12-4 . CASQGNRYEQYF
TRBV27 TRBD1 CASSFGLGQGYYEQYF
TRBV6-5 . CAAGPADYGYTF
TRBV13 . CASSPYGRGQETQYF
TRBV28 TRBD1 CASRPGQGYEQYF
TRBV29-1 TRBD1 CSVGQGPYGYTF
TRBV6-5 . CASSYSANTEAFF
TRBV7-9 TRBD1 CASSPGTGNGHRNTEAFF
TRBV6-2/TRBV6-3 . CASSNAGVYNEQFF
TRBV10-2 TRBD2 CASRGLAPEQFF
TRBV19 . CASSIGFGAGNSEAFF
TRBV10-1 . CASGPRTAYEQYF
TRBV19 TRBD1 CASTTGGTKAAEAFF
TRBV27 . CASSFSGGSNSPLHF
TRBV6-2/TRBV6-3 TRBD1 CASSTLSDRGTGELFF
TRBV7-9 . CASSLAAGGGGNTIYF
TRBV6-5 . CASKIQNLNTEAFF
TRBV12-3/TRBV12-4 . CASRIKAADTQYF
TRBV19 . CASSIVGGYGYTF
TRBV9 TRBD1 CASSIFDRVGNYGYTF
TRBV6-1 . CASSESLAGNYGYTF
TRBV27 TRBD1 CASSYTTGLGTEAFF
TRBV10-3 . CAITSKVGALGNEQFF
TRBV7-2 TRBD2 CASSLGLAGLSYEQYF
TRBV24-1 TRBD2 CATSDPITRGRVYNEQFF
TRBV10-3 TRBD2 CAISESASGVFETQYF
TRBV4-3 TRBD2 CASSLGLAGSGGELFF
TRBV28 TRBD1 CASSYRTGVNTEAFF
TRBV27 . CASSSSGTPAANTGELFF
TRBV11-3 TRBD2 CASSWRLAGGASTDTQYF
TRBV27 . CASSFREGNSPLHF
TRBV4-1 TRBD1 CASSQVGTGAEKLFF
TRBV2 TRBD1 CASTLTGPLGNTEAFF
TRBV30 . CAWSVWTGQGGNTEAFF
TRBV30 . CACNKDGGGMAQHF
TRBV19 . CASSRAGTYNEQFF